The rows below give T cell receptor beta chains drawn from one sample of a study of Japanese encephalitis immunity and Zika vaccine responses. TCRdb re-called the 5' RACE reads through MiXCR, storing one row per CDR3 protein. The data hold approximately 200 distinct CDR3 sequences, with under 4.5% observed a single time. Material: antigen-activated CD4+ T cells from blood, cultured, obtained during a Zika inactivated vaccine study. The source of these receptors is an adult man who received an inactivated Zika virus vaccine. Both conserved end residues are part of each CDR3. Each record gives: J gene, D gene, clone size, V gene, CDR3 DNA, CDR3 protein. The D gene is left open where the match is weak. Size tells how often a clone was seen (once, few, many) or the class of an expanded clone, and some rows leave it out.

TRBJ2-4,TRBD1,few,TRBV7-2,TGTGCCAGCAGCTTACCGATGACAGGGAAAAACATTCAGTACTTC,CASSLPMTGKNIQYF
TRBJ2-2,-,-,TRBV15,TGTGCCACCAGCAGAGACCTAACTAACACCGGGGAGCTGTTTTTT,CATSRDLTNTGELFF
TRBJ1-5,-,large,TRBV3-1,TGTGCCAGCAGCGGCGCGGGGGGGATGCAGCCCCAGCATTTT,CASSGAGGMQPQHF
TRBJ2-1,TRBD2,medium-sized,TRBV5-1,TGCGCCAGCAGCTTGGGACTAGCGGGGGCTGGAGGCGAGGCGTACTTCAGCTCCTACAATGAGCAGTTCTTC,CASSLGLAGAGGEAYFSSYNEQFF
TRBJ1-1,-,large,TRBV23-1,TGCGCCAGCAGTCAATCGGTGACAGTCTCCATGGAAGCTTTCTTT,CASSQSVTVSMEAFF
TRBJ2-7,-,large,TRBV4-3,TGCGCCAGCAGCCAAGAACTACGACAGGGAGGAGGCGAGCAGTACTTC,CASSQELRQGGGEQYF
TRBJ1-2,-,medium-sized,TRBV28,TGTGCCAGCAGTACCGCCGGGACACCCTATGGCTACACCTTC,CASSTAGTPYGYTF
TRBJ2-5,-,medium-sized,TRBV20-1,TGCAGTGCTAGGCCTTCAGTCCAAGAGACCCAGTACTTC,CSARPSVQETQYF
TRBJ1-1,-,medium-sized,TRBV10-3,TGTGCCATCAGTGAAGAACCCAGGGGAGGGGGCACTGAAGCTTTCTTT,CAISEEPRGGGTEAFF
TRBJ1-1,-,large,TRBV24-1,TGTGCCACCAGTGCCTCGGGAGCGAACACTGAAGCTTTCTTT,CATSASGANTEAFF
TRBJ2-3,TRBD2,large,TRBV20-1,TGCAGTGCACCGGGACTAGCGGGGGGGGGGCGCACAGATACGCAGTATTTT,CSAPGLAGGGRTDTQYF
TRBJ2-1,-,large,TRBV5-1,TGCGCCAGCAGCTTGGATGGTCTCCCGTACAATGAGCAGTTCTTC,CASSLDGLPYNEQFF
TRBJ2-1,TRBD2,large,TRBV6-5,TGTGCCAGCAGCCGGGGGAGCGGGGGGATAGGTGAGCAGTTCTTC,CASSRGSGGIGEQFF
TRBJ2-1,TRBD1,medium-sized,TRBV20-1,TGCAGTGCTCCTTCCGACAGGGGGCAAAATGAGCAGTTCTTC,CSAPSDRGQNEQFF
TRBJ2-5,TRBD1,hyperexpanded,TRBV6-5,TGTGCCAGCAGTTACCGCAGGGGGCCCACAGAGACCCAGTACTTC,CASSYRRGPTETQYF
TRBJ2-7,TRBD1,large,TRBV11-2,TGTGCCAGCAGCACCCGGACAGGGAGGTCCTCCGAGCAGTACTTC,CASSTRTGRSSEQYF
TRBJ2-5,-,-,TRBV4-3,TGCGCCAGCAGCCAAGATTGGAACGGGGAGACCCAGTACTTC,CASSQDWNGETQYF
TRBJ2-3,-,large,TRBV5-1,TGCGCCAGCAGTGACAGAGACACAGATACGCAGTATTTT,CASSDRDTDTQYF
TRBJ2-3,TRBD1,large,TRBV14,TGTGCCAGCAGCCAGACAGGGCCCGATACGCAGTATTTT,CASSQTGPDTQYF
TRBJ2-5,-,large,TRBV12-3/TRBV12-4,TGTGCCAGCAGTCAATACAGGGAAGAGACCCAGTACTTC,CASSQYREETQYF
TRBJ2-7,TRBD1,large,TRBV18,TGTGCCAGCTCACCACTGGTTTCCAGGGGGCGTCTCGAGCAGTACTTC,CASSPLVSRGRLEQYF
TRBJ1-5,-,medium-sized,TRBV12-3/TRBV12-4,TGTGCCAGCAGAGTTTCGGGCAATCAGCCCCAGCATTTT,CASRVSGNQPQHF
TRBJ1-2,-,medium-sized,TRBV13,TGTGCCAGCAGCTTAGAGGGCTATGGCTACACCTTC,CASSLEGYGYTF
TRBJ2-7,-,medium-sized,TRBV6-4,TGTGCCAGCAGTGACTCGAAGGGCAGCTACGAGCAGTACTTC,CASSDSKGSYEQYF
TRBJ1-5,TRBD1,large,TRBV12-3/TRBV12-4,TGTGCCAGCAGACCCGGGACAGGGGGCATTCAGCCCCAGCATTTT,CASRPGTGGIQPQHF
TRBJ2-5,TRBD2,hyperexpanded,TRBV4-2,TGTGCCAGCAGCCAAGAGCCGGGGGGGATCCGAGAGACCCAGTACTTC,CASSQEPGGIRETQYF
TRBJ2-5,-,medium-sized,TRBV3-1,TGTGCCAGCAGCCAAGACAGGGTGGTGGGGGAGACCCAGTACTTC,CASSQDRVVGETQYF
TRBJ2-3,-,medium-sized,TRBV7-6,TGTGCCAGCAGCTTAGATCCCCCCCATACGCAGTATTTT,CASSLDPPHTQYF
TRBJ2-7,-,large,TRBV3-2,TGTGCCAGCAGCCAAGGTCCGACAGGAATGTCGCAGCCTGCCTACGAGCAGTACTTC,CASSQGPTGMSQPAYEQYF